A selection of T cell receptor beta chains follows, all from one sample in a study of CD8+ T cells in alopecia areata. Assay used: immunoSEQ multiplex PCR; TCRdb lists only in-frame clones, some missing. The sample consists of roughly 13,000 clones, about 57% of them appearing once. Sample: CD4+ Tregs sorted from blood. These receptors all come from a human donor with alopecia areata. The CDR3 runs from the conserved cysteine through the conserved F or W. A D gene is named only where the DNA matches it firmly. Size is omitted from some rows. Given values are once, few, many or a class for expanded clones.

V	D	size	J	CDR3	DNA
TRBV4-1	TRBD2	once	TRBJ2-5	CASSQGSTRAGELQETQYF	TGCGCCAGCAGCCAAGGTTCAACTCGGGCGGGAGAGCTCCAAGAGACCCAGTACTTC
TRBV6-1	TRBD2	once	TRBJ2-3	CASSERLAGGTDTQYF	TGTGCCAGCAGTGAGCGACTAGCGGGAGGGACGGATACGCAGTATTTT
TRBV28	-	few	TRBJ2-1	CASTPQWWESSQFF	TGTGCCAGCACCCCTCAGTGGTGGGAGTCGTCGCAGTTCTTC
TRBV28	TRBD2	-	TRBJ2-2	CASSPGLAGVGGNTGELFF	TGTGCCAGCAGTCCAGGACTAGCGGGAGTGGGGGGTAACACCGGGGAGCTGTTTTTT
TRBV28	TRBD2	few	TRBJ2-1	CASSSYGTSGIGEQFF	TGTGCCAGCAGTAGCTACGGGACTAGCGGGATAGGGGAGCAGTTCTTC
TRBV2	-	-	TRBJ2-1	CASAGLSYNEQFF	TGTGCCAGCGCAGGCCTCTCCTACAATGAGCAGTTCTTC
TRBV14	-	-	TRBJ2-7	CASSQGLASYEQYF	TGTGCCAGCAGCCAAGGTCTTGCCTCCTACGAGCAGTACTTC
TRBV30	TRBD2	once	TRBJ2-1	CAWSVDGRNYNEQFF	TGTGCCTGGAGTGTAGACGGGAGGAACTACAATGAGCAGTTCTTC
TRBV7-9	-	few	TRBJ2-3	CASSLGVAPDTQYF	TGTGCCAGCAGCTTAGGAGTAGCTCCAGATACGCAGTATTTT
TRBV6-5	TRBD1	-	TRBJ2-7	CASVGQGHEQYF	TGTGCCAGCGTGGGACAGGGCCACGAGCAGTACTTC
TRBV7-9	-	large	TRBJ2-1	CASSLVQKEFF	TGTGCCAGCAGCTTAGTCCAGAAGGAGTTCTTC
TRBV5-1	TRBD1	-	TRBJ2-7	CASRGQGAHEQYF	TGCGCCAGCAGAGGACAGGGGGCCCACGAGCAGTACTTC
TRBV6-1	TRBD1	-	TRBJ2-6	CASSEASRGLAGANVLTF	TGTGCCAGCAGTGAAGCCTCAAGGGGGCTGGCTGGGGCCAACGTCCTGACTTTC
TRBV6-5	-	-	TRBJ2-7	CAIAKGSSYEQYF	TGTGCCATTGCCAAGGGTAGCTCCTACGAGCAGTACTTC
TRBV6-5	TRBD2	-	TRBJ2-7	CASSNPSGGTYEQYF	TGTGCCAGCAGTAACCCTAGCGGGGGAACCTACGAGCAGTACTTC